Listed below are T cell receptor beta chains from one sample, sequenced in a study of blood T cell repertoires in COVID-19. Sequencing used immunoSEQ multiplex PCR; TCRdb keeps in-frame clones, though not all of them. In the table there are fewer than 90,000 clones, around 90% of which are singletons. Sequencing was performed on peripheral blood. All receptors derive from a woman of 80 years or more with active COVID-19. CDR3s include the opening cysteine and the closing phenylalanine or tryptophan. The D gene is left open where the match is weak. Where a row states a size, it is once, few, many or the class of an expanded clone; other rows omit it.

V gene,clone size,J gene,D gene,CDR3 protein,CDR3 DNA
TRBV30,.,TRBJ2-2,TRBD1,CAWKQGRNTGELFF,TGTGCCTGGAAACAGGGGAGAAACACCGGGGAGCTGTTTTTT
TRBV19,.,TRBJ2-6,.,CASSMSGAPNVLTF,TGTGCCAGTAGTATGAGTGGGGCTCCCAACGTCCTGACTTTC
TRBV27,.,TRBJ1-1,.,CASSSGGWTEAFF,TGTGCCAGCAGTTCGGGGGGCTGGACTGAAGCTTTCTTT
TRBV6-6,.,TRBJ2-2,TRBD1,CASRAKPGQGSGELFF,TGTGCCAGCAGAGCTAAACCGGGACAGGGGAGCGGGGAGCTGTTTTTT
TRBV2,.,TRBJ2-7,.,CASSEALTEYEQYF,TGTGCCAGCAGTGAAGCACTAACTGAATACGAGCAGTACTTC
TRBV21-1,.,TRBJ2-5,.,CASSKEVHPGLAGGFEFQETQYF,TGTGCCAGCAGCAAAGAGGTACACCCGGGACTAGCGGGAGGATTTGAGTTTCAAGAGACCCAGTACTTC
TRBV28,.,TRBJ2-5,.,CASSSPGTFETQYF,TGTGCCAGCAGTTCCCCCGGGACATTCGAGACCCAGTACTTC
TRBV4-1,.,TRBJ1-1,.,CASSQSGATEAFF,TGCGCCAGCAGCCAAAGTGGGGCCACTGAAGCTTTCTTT
TRBV28,.,TRBJ2-5,TRBD2,CASKPGGIVETQYF,TGTGCCAGCAAGCCCGGGGGGATCGTGGAGACCCAGTACTTC
TRBV12-3/TRBV12-4,.,TRBJ1-1,.,CASSFGPGTEAFF,TGTGCCAGCAGTTTCGGACCGGGAACTGAAGCTTTCTTT
TRBV6-4,.,TRBJ2-7,.,CATLKKGGPLSHEQYF,TGTGCCACCCTGAAAAAAGGAGGGCCCCTGAGCCACGAGCAGTACTTC
TRBV5-6,.,TRBJ1-5,.,CASSFGTNSNQPQHF,TGTGCCAGCAGCTTCGGGACAAATAGCAATCAGCCCCAGCATTTT
TRBV28,few,TRBJ2-7,TRBD2,CASSLGLASEQYF,TGTGCCAGCAGTTTGGGACTAGCAAGCGAGCAGTACTTC
TRBV7-2,.,TRBJ2-7,.,CASSFRQASSYEQYF,TGTGCCAGCAGCTTCAGGCAGGCGAGCTCCTACGAGCAGTACTTC
TRBV24-1,.,TRBJ2-3,TRBD1,CATRGQGGHTSTDTQYF,TGTGCCACCAGGGGACAGGGAGGACACACTAGCACAGATACGCAGTATTTT
TRBV6-6,.,TRBJ2-1,.,CASSPYNEQFF,TGTGCCAGCAGCCCTTATAATGAGCAGTTCTTC
TRBV18,.,TRBJ1-1,.,CASSPIVGGRDTEAFF,TGTGCCAGCTCACCAATCGTGGGGGGAAGGGACACTGAAGCTTTCTTT
TRBV7-3,.,TRBJ1-4,.,CASSRRDIFF,TGTGCCAGCAGCCGCCGGGACATCTTTTTT